These 25 T cell receptor beta chains originate from one sample sequenced in a study of PD-1 blockade in mismatch repair-deficient tumors. Generated by immunoSEQ multiplex PCR, the TCRdb table keeps only in-frame clones and is missing some. The sample includes 40,000 or so clones, around 79% seen only once; the top ten take approximately 22%. The sample here was peripheral blood, taken 4 weeks after starting pembrolizumab. These receptors were obtained from an adult with mismatch repair-deficient cancer.

This clone was counted once. The genes are TRBV6-6 and TRBJ2-3, with 9 positions matching TRBD1. Germline V gives CDR1 MNHNY, CDR2 SVGAGI (reference sequence). The CDR3 sequence is 14 residues long. V shed 5 bases and J 3 bases; nucleotides not matched to a gene: 3. Here the CDR3 DNA reads TGTGCCAGCAGTAAGACAGGGGGGACAGATACGCAGTATTTT. Amino acids: CASSKTGGTDTQYF.

V gene TRBV4-1 combines with J gene TRBJ2-1; the D is unclear. The CDR3 has 14 residues. V lost 0 bases and J lost 0, with 3 bases in between. The V gene's germline CDR1 is MGHRA and CDR2 YSYEKL. Here the CDR3 DNA reads TGCGCCAGCAGCCAAGATCTCTCCTACAATGAGCAGTTCTTC. It yields the protein CASSQDLSYNEQFF.

J is TRBJ1-1 and V is TRBV6-1; no firm D call. The V end lost 2 bases, the J end lost 2 bases, and 9 bases lay between the germline ends. This CDR3 region has 14 residues. Germline CDR1 is MNHNS and CDR2 is SASEGT. CDR3 protein: CASSESTVNTEAFF. In DNA, the CDR3 is TGTGCCAGCAGTGAATCAACAGTTAACACTGAAGCTTTCTTT.

At least ten counts were recorded for this clone. The chain employs TRBV6-5 and TRBJ2-7, with D possibly being TRBD1 (5 bases). From germline, CDR1 is MNHEY and CDR2 SVGAGI. There are 15 residues in the CDR3. Trimming cost V 0 bases and J 0 bases, with 9 bases left between them. CDR3 sequence (DNA): TGTGCCAGCAGTTACTCGGTCGACAGCTCCTACGAGCAGTACTTC. Amino acids: CASSYSVDSSYEQYF.

This rearrangement joins TRBV11-3 to TRBJ2-5, with D possibly TRBD1 on 6 matching bases. Per the germline V gene, CDR1 is SGHNT and CDR2 is YENEEA. Trimming removed 2 bases at V and 4 bases at J, with 11 bases between. This CDR3 is built from 14 residues. CDR3 DNA: TGTGCCAGCAGCTTATGGGTGACAGGAGAGACCCAGTACTTC. The encoded protein is CASSLWVTGETQYF.

J is TRBJ2-2 and V is TRBV27; D not certain. Trimming removed 5 bases from V and 6 bases from J, with 10 bases in between. Germline V gene sequence: CDR1 MNHEY, CDR2 SMNVEV (reference sequence). The CDR3 covers 13 residues. CDR3 nucleotide sequence: TGTGCCAGCAGTACAACAACTTCCGGGGAGCTGTTTTTT. Protein product: CASSTTTSGELFF.

The DNA for the CDR3 is TGTGCCAGCAGCAGCGGTCGAGGGAGAGAGACCCAGTACTTC. This codes for CASSSGRGRETQYF. V and J are TRBV28 and TRBJ2-5; the D gene is possibly TRBD2 (5 bases). The germline V gene has CDR1 MDHEN and CDR2 SYDVKM. The CDR3 runs 14 residues. V was clipped by 6 bases and J by 4 bases, with 15 bases between them.

CDR3 sequence: CASRENGQRNTEAFF. Here the CDR3 DNA reads TGTGCCAGCAGGGAAAATGGACAGAGGAACACTGAAGCTTTCTTT. The chain has TRBV2 and TRBJ1-1; D possibly corresponds to TRBD1 (6 bases). Germline V lookup: CDR1 SNHLY, CDR2 FYNNEI. This CDR3 is built from 15 residues. V was cut by 6 bases and J by 1 base, with 15 bases left in between.

The chain joins TRBV30 to TRBJ1-5; 9 bases fit TRBD1. CDR1 GTSNPN and CDR2 SVGIG come from the germline V gene (reference sequence). Germline trimming cut 2 bases from V and 6 bases from J; bases unmatched to any gene: 11. The CDR3 contains 16 residues. CDR3 nucleotides: TGTGCCTGGAGTCGATGGGGGACAGGGAAGGCTCAGCCCCAGCATTTT. Protein product: CAWSRWGTGKAQPQHF.

This clone was counted once. The chain employs TRBV5-8 and TRBJ1-4, with 8 bases aligning to TRBD1. Germline V gene sequence: CDR1 SGHTS, CDR2 YDEGEE. The CDR3 has 16 residues. V was pared by 9 bases and J by 4 bases, with 14 bases of the junction left unmatched. Written as DNA, the CDR3 is TGTGCCACCATGACGGACAGGGATCGGGTTAATGAAAAACTGTTTTTT. This codes for CATMTDRDRVNEKLFF.

The J gene is TRBJ2-7, the V gene TRBV7-2, with D possibly called TRBD1 or TRBD2 (6 bases each). Germline V gene lookup returns CDR1 SGHTA and CDR2 FQGNSA. CDR3 length: 15 amino acids. V was shortened by 5 bases and J by 2 bases, with 16 bases between the two germline ends. The CDR3 protein is CASSKGGGVAYEQYF. The CDR3 region has the DNA TGTGCCAGCAGCAAGGGGGGCGGGGTTGCCTACGAGCAGTACTTC.

J is TRBJ2-7 and V is TRBV6-5; D gene ambiguous. The germline V gene encodes CDR1 MNHEY and CDR2 SVGAGI. The CDR3 is made up of 14 amino acids. V was cut by 0 bases and J by 0 bases, with 6 bases left in between. The CDR3, as DNA: TGTGCCAGCAGTTACTCGTTCGGCTCCTACGAGCAGTACTTC. Encoded protein: CASSYSFGSYEQYF.

The chain has TRBV6-1 and TRBJ2-3, with 7 bases identical to TRBD2. This CDR3 is 15 amino acids long. Germline CDR1 reads MNHNS; CDR2 reads SASEGT. After removal of 2 bases from V and 5 bases from J, the junction contained 7 bases not matched to a gene. CDR3 nucleotides: TGTGCCAGCAGTGAATATAGGGGAGGGAAAGATACGCAGTATTTT. As protein: CASSEYRGGKDTQYF.

The chain employs TRBV27 and TRBJ2-2; possible D gene TRBD1, 5 bases. V lost 10 bases and J 7 bases, leaving 13 bases between the germline ends. The germline V gene encodes CDR1 MNHEY and CDR2 SMNVEV (reference sequence). The CDR3 consists of 12 residues. The CDR3: CATQGRHGELFF. DNA of the CDR3: TGTGCCACCCAGGGCCGGCACGGGGAGCTGTTTTTT.

V usage is TRBV4-1 and J usage is TRBJ2-3; D call uncertain. V lost 1 base, J lost 1 base, and 24 bases lay in between. Per germline, CDR1 MGHRA and CDR2 YSYEKL. This CDR3 has 20 amino acids. The CDR3 nucleotides are TGCGCCAGCAGCCAAGGGGTCCTAGAAACTTTTTTATTAGGCACAGATACGCAGTATTTT. Translated: CASSQGVLETFLLGTDTQYF.

The rearrangement uses TRBV5-8 and TRBJ1-1; D is uncertain. This CDR3 region has 14 residues. CDR1 is SGHTS and CDR2 is YDEGEE in the germline V gene. Trimming cost V 2 bases and J 4 bases, with 12 bases left between them. The CDR3 sequence is CASSFGGRSTEAFF. Here the CDR3 DNA reads TGTGCCAGCAGCTTTGGCGGCCGAAGCACTGAAGCTTTCTTT.

In this sample, this clone turned up once. The rearrangement joins TRBV28 to TRBJ1-1; D call uncertain. The CDR3 runs to 13 residues. Germline V gives CDR1 MDHEN, CDR2 SYDVKM. The V gene lost 5 bases and the J gene lost 1 base, with 8 bases spanning the gap. Here the CDR3 reads CASSPSQNTEAFF. The CDR3 coding sequence is TGTGCCAGCAGTCCCTCACAGAACACTGAAGCTTTCTTT. Based on the CDR3 plus reference TRBV28 and TRBJ1-1, the full variable domain is DVKVTQSSRYLVKRTGEKVFLECVQDMDHENMFWYRQDPGLGLRLIYFSYDVKMKEKGDIPEGYSVSREKKERFSLILESASTNQTSMYLCASSPSQNTEAFFGQGTRLTVV.

The rearrangement links TRBV2 to TRBJ2-3, with D possibly TRBD1 on 5 matching bases. V lost 4 bases and J lost 5, with 13 bases in between. The CDR3 covers 14 residues. CDR1 and CDR2 (germline): SNHLY, FYNNEI. The CDR3 here is CASSGGRVGDTQYF. Here the CDR3 DNA reads TGTGCCAGCAGTGGTGGCAGGGTTGGAGATACGCAGTATTTT.

V usage is TRBV11-1 and J usage is TRBJ2-5, with a weak D call TRBD2 (7 bases). Germline V CDR1 and CDR2: SGHAT, FQDESV (reference sequence). V was pared by 3 bases and J by 5 bases, with 22 bases between. The CDR3 is made up of 17 amino acids. The chain's CDR3 is CASSFRPVGGRGETQYF. Here the CDR3 DNA reads TGTGCCAGCAGCTTTCGTCCGGTGGGGGGGCGAGGGGAGACCCAGTACTTC. The whole variable domain, remainder taken from reference TRBV11-1 and TRBJ2-5, is EAEVAQSPRYKITEKSQAVAFWCDPISGHATLYWYRQILGQGPELLVQFQDESVVDDSQLPKDRFSAERLKGVDSTLKIQPAELGDSAMYLCASSFRPVGGRGETQYFGPGTRLLVL.

The chain has TRBV7-8 and TRBJ1-1; a possible D gene is TRBD1 (5 bases). The V and J ends lost 2 bases and 4 bases respectively, with 14 bases between them. Looked up from germline, CDR1 is SGHVS and CDR2 is FQNEAQ. The length of the CDR3 is 15 residues. CDR3 DNA: TGTGCCAGCAGCTTAAATCAGGGAAGGGGCACTGAAGCTTTCTTT. Translated: CASSLNQGRGTEAFF. The full variable domain, in which reference TRBV7-8 and TRBJ1-1 provide the parts outside the CDR3, is GAGVSQSPRYKVAKRGQDVALRCDPISGHVSLFWYQQALGQGPEFLTYFQNEAQLDKSGLPSDRFFAERPEGSVSTLKIQRTQQEDSAVYLCASSLNQGRGTEAFFGQGTRLTVV.

J is TRBJ1-5 and V is TRBV28; TRBD1 matches 7 bases. J lost 4 bases, V lost 5 bases, and 8 bases had no gene match. The length of the CDR3 is 15 residues. Germline V CDR1 and CDR2: MDHEN, SYDVKM. The DNA of the CDR3 is TGTGCCAGCAGTCCTGGACAGGTTCAAAATCAGCCCCAGCATTTT. Translation: CASSPGQVQNQPQHF. The whole variable domain, filled in from reference TRBV28 and TRBJ1-5, reads DVKVTQSSRYLVKRTGEKVFLECVQDMDHENMFWYRQDPGLGLRLIYFSYDVKMKEKGDIPEGYSVSREKKERFSLILESASTNQTSMYLCASSPGQVQNQPQHFGDGTRLSIL.

The J gene is TRBJ2-7, the V gene TRBV11-2; 7 bases map to TRBD1. Losses at the gene ends were 5 bases for V and 2 bases for J; bases not matched to a gene: 9. The CDR3 loop spans 15 amino acids. Germline V gives CDR1 SGHAT, CDR2 FQNNGV. In nucleotides, the CDR3 is TGTGCCAGCAGCCCCCTAGGGACAGAGGCCTACGAGCAGTACTTC. The encoded protein is CASSPLGTEAYEQYF. Supplemented by reference TRBV11-2 and TRBJ2-7, the full variable domain reads EAGVAQSPRYKIIEKRQSVAFWCNPISGHATLYWYQQILGQGPKLLIQFQNNGVVDDSQLPKDRFSAERLKGVDSTLKIQPAKLEDSAVYLCASSPLGTEAYEQYFGPGTRLTVT.

The J gene is TRBJ2-7, the V gene TRBV27; D gene unclear. The V end was cut by 6 bases, the J end by 9 bases, with 21 bases between. This CDR3 comprises 14 residues. Germline CDR1 is MNHEY and CDR2 is SMNVEV (reference sequence). The CDR3 coding sequence is TGTGCCAGCAGGGCAGGAACTACTCCGGGCGGGCAGTACTTC. This gives the protein CASRAGTTPGGQYF.

The chain uses TRBV27 and TRBJ2-1; weak D call: TRBD1 (5 bases). V was pared by 0 bases and J by 8 bases, with 20 bases between. This CDR3 contains 17 residues. The germline V gene has CDR1 MNHEY and CDR2 SMNVEV (reference sequence). Here the CDR3 DNA reads TGTGCCAGCAGTTTATCCCCACCTCGACATGCCAGGGATGAGCAGTTCTTC. Residues: CASSLSPPRHARDEQFF.

The chain couples TRBV5-6 to TRBJ2-3; D might be TRBD2 (5 bases). The CDR3 has 15 residues. CDR1 and CDR2 from the germline V gene are SGHDT and YYEEEE. The germline V and J ends were trimmed by 0 bases and 6 bases, with 14 bases remaining between them. CDR3 bases: TGTGCCAGCAGCTTGGTCGTCGGAGGCAGGGATACGCAGTATTTT. Translated, it gives CASSLVVGGRDTQYF.